These 30 T cell receptor beta chains were sequenced from one sample in a study of neurological immune-mediated disorders (dated by TCRdb to between 2019 and 2020). The sample's time point, from its label and the paper: longitudinal time-point 2. Libraries were constructed by 5' RACE. Sequencing relied on an Illumina HiSeq 2500. TCRdb applied fastp at Q25 and MiXCR to the public reads, then kept only in-frame beta chains. Each record represents a unique CDR3 protein, reported with the most common genes and DNA among its rows. The sample table holds fewer than 70,000 distinct CDR3 sequences, of which around 9.7% were seen once. The ten largest clonotypes hold around 12% of the sample. The specimen sequenced was PBMCs. These receptors were collected from a man in his thirties or forties in good health.

In this sample, this clonotype turned up many times. The chain couples TRBV10-3 to TRBJ2-7, with unresolved D. Trimming took 0 bases from V and 5 from J, leaving 11 bases between them. The CDR3 sequence is 14 residues long. Looked up from germline, CDR1 is ENHRY and CDR2 is SYGVKD. This CDR3 is CAISESSLVHEQYF. CDR3 sequence (DNA): TGTGCCATCAGTGAGTCCTCCCTTGTGCACGAGCAGTACTTC.

The chain couples TRBV7-9 to TRBJ2-1, with 14 bases that match TRBD2. V gave up 7 bases and J gave up 2 bases; unmatched junction bases: 13. The CDR3 totals 19 residues. The germline gives CDR1 SEHNR, CDR2 FQNEAQ (reference sequence). The CDR3 region has the DNA TGTGCCAGCACCCCCGTGACTAGCGGGAGGGCCGGGGCCTACAATGAGCAGTTCTTC. This codes for CASTPVTSGRAGAYNEQFF.

At least ten counts were recorded for this clonotype. The V call is TRBV25-1, the J call TRBJ1-1; perhaps TRBD1 as D (6 bases). Per the germline V gene, CDR1 is MGHDK and CDR2 is SYGVNS. The CDR3 totals 13 residues. Trimming shortened V by 4 bases and J by 5 bases, and 11 bases separated the two germline ends. The CDR3 region is CASSVAGETEAFF. The DNA of the CDR3 is TGTGCCAGCAGTGTGGCAGGGGAGACTGAAGCTTTCTTT.

This clonotype was picked up many times. The V gene is TRBV18, the J gene TRBJ2-3, with 9 positions matching TRBD2. V gave up 3 bases and J gave up 2 bases; unmatched junction bases: 12. CDR3 length: 18 residues. Germline V gives CDR1 KGHSH, CDR2 LQKENI. DNA of the CDR3: TGTGCCAGCTCACCCTCTCCCCGTTCTAGCGGGGTCACAGATACGCAGTATTTT. This encodes CASSPSPRSSGVTDTQYF.

The sample holds many counts of this clonotype. The rearrangement uses TRBV7-9 and TRBJ2-3; D uncertain. The CDR3 extends over 16 amino acids. The V gene lost 6 bases and the J gene lost 0 bases, with 16 bases spanning the gap. CDR1 is SEHNR and CDR2 is FQNEAQ in the germline V gene (reference sequence). The CDR3 is CASSSSIGASTDTQYF. Written as DNA, the CDR3 is TGTGCCAGCAGTTCATCCATCGGAGCTAGCACAGATACGCAGTATTTT.

V is TRBV28 and J is TRBJ1-2, with TRBD1 matching 7 bases. CDR1 and CDR2 from the germline V gene are MDHEN and SYDVKM. Trimming cost V 8 bases and J 4 bases; bases outside gene matches: 10. The CDR3 has 14 amino acids. The CDR3, as DNA: TGTGCCAGCGAGGGGGCTTCCACCCCCTATGGCTACACCTTC. Amino acids: CASEGASTPYGYTF.

This clonotype was seen at least ten times. The chain recombines TRBV6-5 with TRBJ2-1, with 8 bases matching TRBD1. Germline CDR1 MNHEY, CDR2 SVGAGI. V lost 7 bases to trimming and J lost 13 bases; unmatched junction nucleotides: 12. The CDR3 is 13 residues long. The CDR3 nucleotides are TGTGCCAGCATCGGAGGACAGGGCCACCCCCAGTTCTTC. It yields the protein CASIGGQGHPQFF.

There are many counts of this clonotype. The rearrangement links TRBV5-1 to TRBJ2-7, with D perhaps matching TRBD1 or TRBD2 (5 bases each). Germline V lookup: CDR1 SGHRS, CDR2 YFSETQ. V was trimmed by 0 bases and J by 4 bases, leaving 17 bases between them. The CDR3 totals 16 residues. CDR3 sequence: CASSLGGTDYWYEQYF. The CDR3 nucleotides are TGCGCCAGCAGCTTGGGAGGGACCGACTATTGGTACGAGCAGTACTTC. Combining the CDR3 with reference TRBV5-1 and TRBJ2-7 gives the whole variable domain KAGVTQTPRYLIKTRGQQVTLSCSPISGHRSVSWYQQTPGQGLQFLFEYFSETQRNKGNFPGRFSGRQFSNSRSEMNVSTLELGDSALYLCASSLGGTDYWYEQYFGPGTRLTVT.

The chain uses TRBV28 and TRBJ1-2; maybe TRBD1 (5 bases). Germline V gene lookup returns CDR1 MDHEN and CDR2 SYDVKM. The CDR3 has 14 amino acids. Trimming shortened V by 10 bases and J by 6 bases, and 21 bases separated the two germline ends. CDR3 sequence reads: CAISGREFFDGYTF. DNA for the CDR3: TGTGCCATATCAGGGCGCGAATTTTTTGATGGCTACACCTTC.

This clonotype was detected ten times or more. V usage is TRBV7-9 and J usage is TRBJ2-2; D perhaps matches TRBD1 (5 bases). Between the trimmed V and J ends, which lost 2 bases and 6 bases, there was a span of 10 bases. Germline V CDR1 and CDR2: SEHNR, FQNEAQ (reference sequence). The CDR3 spans 14 residues. This chain's CDR3 is CASSLSSGPGELFF. The CDR3 nucleotides read TGTGCCAGCAGCTTATCCTCAGGGCCCGGGGAGCTGTTTTTT.

This clonotype occurred once. A much larger clone sits a single nucleotide away, making a read error possible. The chain uses TRBV7-9 and TRBJ2-7; D is possibly TRBD1 (6 bases). Germline V gene data show CDR1 as SEHNR and CDR2 as FQNEAQ (reference sequence). This CDR3 has 18 amino acids. Trimming shortened V by 0 bases and J by 2 bases, and 20 bases separated the two germline ends. The CDR3 sequence: CASSLALTLDSEAYEQYF. CDR3 bases: TGTGCCAGCAGCTTAGCCCTAACACTGGACAGTGAAGCCTACGAGCAGTACTTC. Together with reference TRBV7-9 and TRBJ2-7, the CDR3 gives the full variable domain: DTGVSQNPRHKITKRGQNVTFRCDPISEHNRLYWYRQTLGQGPEFLTYFQNEAQLEKSRLLSDRFSAERPKGSFSTLEIQRTEQGDSAMYLCASSLALTLDSEAYEQYFGPGTRLTVT.

About this clonotype itself: One end of the junction varies from germline; a read error may be responsible. This chain links TRBV5-1 with TRBJ2-5; the match to TRBD2 covers 8 bases. CDR1 and CDR2 from the germline V gene are SGHRS and YFSETQ. The CDR3 length is 13 residues. This CDR3 reads CACSFLAGETQYF. The CDR3 nucleotides are TGCGCCTGCAGCTTCCTAGCGGGTGAGACCCAGTACTTC.

This clonotype was recorded a few times. It may be a read error: a sequence one base away is much more abundant. This chain joins TRBV7-9 and TRBJ1-1; possibly TRBD1 for D (5 bases). Looked up from germline, CDR1 is SEHNR and CDR2 is FQNEAQ (reference sequence). CDR3 length: 13 residues. CDR3 in DNA: TGTGCCAACAGCTTAATGTTACAGGACCCAGCTTTCTTT. This translates into CANSLMLQDPAFF.

This clonotype was detected ten times or more. The rearrangement uses TRBV11-2 and TRBJ2-1, with D perhaps TRBD2 (6 bases). The germline V gene has CDR1 SGHAT and CDR2 FQNNGV. Between the trimmed V and J ends, which lost 5 bases and 4 bases, there was a span of 12 bases. The CDR3 contains 14 residues. For the CDR3, the DNA is TGTGCCAGCAGCCCTCCGGGACTTTACAATGAGCAGTTCTTC. Amino acid sequence: CASSPPGLYNEQFF. Variable domain in full (rest from reference TRBV11-2 and TRBJ2-1): EAGVAQSPRYKIIEKRQSVAFWCNPISGHATLYWYQQILGQGPKLLIQFQNNGVVDDSQLPKDRFSAERLKGVDSTLKIQPAKLEDSAVYLCASSPPGLYNEQFFGPGTRLTVL.

Comments on this clonotype: A read error is possible here, since a much larger clone lies one base away. This chain joins TRBV7-2 and TRBJ1-1; unclear D gene. The V gene's germline CDR1 is SGHTA and CDR2 FQGNSA. This CDR3 contains 13 residues. V gave up 5 bases and J gave up 1 base, with 8 bases separating them. The CDR3 coding sequence is TGTGCCAGCAGCAGCTGGGGGAACACTGAAGCTTTCTTT. Translated, it gives CASSSWGNTEAFF.

This clonotype was observed many times. The chain recombines TRBV6-1 with TRBJ1-5, with TRBD1 as a possible D gene (6 bases). CDR3 length equals 13 residues. Germline lookup yields CDR1 MNHNS and CDR2 SASEGT. The ends were cut back, 6 bases at V and 7 bases at J, with 13 bases in the middle. CDR3 sequence: CASRTRGNQPQHF. The CDR3 nucleotides read TGTGCCAGCAGGACCAGGGGAAACCAGCCCCAGCATTTT.

This clonotype was seen more than once but under ten times. The chain couples TRBV2 to TRBJ2-7; possible D gene TRBD1, 6 bases. CDR3 length: 16 amino acids. Trimming shortened V by 4 bases and J by 0 bases, and 16 bases separated the two germline ends. Germline loops: CDR1 SNHLY, CDR2 FYNNEI. CDR3 loop: CASSASRRTASYEQYF. In DNA form, the CDR3 reads TGTGCCAGCAGTGCCTCCCGACGGACAGCCTCCTACGAGCAGTACTTC.

On this clonotype itself: This CDR3 is missing its conserved last phenylalanine or tryptophan, likely due to a read error. The chain employs TRBV5-1 and TRBJ2-1; 9 bases align to TRBD2. Germline CDR1 is SGHRS and CDR2 is YFSETQ. The CDR3 sequence is 16 residues long. The CDR3 sequence is CASSSALAGSYNEQFS. The CDR3, as DNA: TGCGCCAGCAGCTCCGCTCTAGCGGGGTCCTATAATGAGCAGTTCTCC.

This clonotype was observed a handful of times. The chain combines TRBV19 with TRBJ1-2; 9 positions agree with TRBD1. Trimming at V came to 6 bases and at J to 6 bases, leaving 5 bases not matched to a gene. The CDR3 length is 13 residues. Germline V CDR1 and CDR2: LNHDA, SQIVND (reference sequence). The DNA of the CDR3 is TGTGCCAGTAGGCTACAGGGGGCGGATGGCTACACCTTC. Its translation is CASRLQGADGYTF.

This clonotype was counted at least ten times. V and J are TRBV5-1 and TRBJ1-4; D perhaps matches TRBD1 (6 bases). Germline V gene data show CDR1 as SGHRS and CDR2 as YFSETQ. The ends were cut back, 0 bases at V and 7 bases at J, with 13 bases in the middle. The CDR3 is made up of 15 amino acids. CDR3 sequence (DNA): TGCGCCAGCAGCTTGGAGGGGGGTTTCCGTGAAAAACTGTTTTTT. This gives the protein CASSLEGGFREKLFF.

A word on this clonotype: The junction and the germline gene differ at one end; a read error may be behind it. The chain links TRBV5-1 to TRBJ2-7, with 9 bases lining up with TRBD2. CDR3 length equals 15 residues. In germline, CDR1 is SGHRS, CDR2 YFSETQ. The DNA of the CDR3 is TGCGTCAGCAGCCCGGATAGCGGGAGCAGCTACGAGCAGTACTTC. This translates into CVSSPDSGSSYEQYF.

This clonotype was found many times. The rearrangement joins TRBV6-1 to TRBJ2-7; the match to TRBD1 covers 8 bases. The germline gives CDR1 MNHNS, CDR2 SASEGT. J lost 0 bases, V lost 0 bases, and 1 base had no gene match. This CDR3 spans 15 amino acids. The CDR3: CASSEAGTGSYEQYF. The DNA for the CDR3 is TGTGCCAGCAGTGAAGCGGGGACAGGCTCCTACGAGCAGTACTTC.

The chain joins TRBV5-1 to TRBJ2-3; D call uncertain. In germline, CDR1 is SGHRS, CDR2 YFSETQ. Between the trimmed V and J ends, which lost 0 bases and 2 bases, there was a span of 16 bases. This CDR3 spans 17 amino acids. The CDR3, as DNA: TGCGCCAGCAGCTTGGAACTATCGACCTCTCCCACAGATACGCAGTATTTT. Encoded protein: CASSLELSTSPTDTQYF.

This clonotype was counted ten times or more. The chain is built from TRBV6-1 and TRBJ2-1, with D possibly being TRBD2 (5 bases). CDR1 MNHNS and CDR2 SASEGT come from the germline V gene. Between the trimmed V and J ends, which lost 3 bases and 2 bases, there was a span of 11 bases. CDR3 length: 15 residues. As DNA, the CDR3 is TGTGCCAGCAGTGACCGGGGAGTTCCCTACAATGAGCAGTTCTTC. Translated, it gives CASSDRGVPYNEQFF.

The chain recombines TRBV5-1 with TRBJ2-7; TRBD2 aligns across 15 bases. The DNA end lines up better with TRBJ2-1; the J call may be wrong. The CDR3 contains 17 residues. Germline V gene sequence: CDR1 SGHRS, CDR2 YFSETQ. CDR3 DNA: TGCGCCAGCAGCTTCCGGACTAGCGGGAGGGCCTACAATGAGCAGTTCTTC. As protein: CASSFRTSGRAYNEQFF.

This clonotype was recorded a few times. A much larger clone differs from this one at a single base, so this may be a read error. The chain carries TRBV12-3 or TRBV12-4 and TRBJ1-5; a possible D gene is TRBD1 (6 bases). V lost 5 bases, J lost 7 bases, and 18 bases lay in between. The CDR3 spans 15 residues. The CDR3 DNA sequence: TGTGCCAGCAGTGCCGGGACATGGGGCGGACAGCCCCAGCATTTT. It yields the protein CASSAGTWGGQPQHF.

This clonotype was counted many times. The chain is built from TRBV5-1 and TRBJ1-5; D unclear. Trimming took 4 bases from V and 9 from J, leaving 14 bases between them. Germline V CDR1 and CDR2: SGHRS, YFSETQ. This CDR3 has 13 amino acids. CDR3 coding DNA: TGCGCCAGCAGCCCCGACAACGGAGGGCCCCAGCATTTT. Translating it yields CASSPDNGGPQHF.

The sample holds many counts of this clonotype. The chain has TRBV20-1 and TRBJ1-1, with D hard to call. Germline CDR1 and CDR2: DFQATT and SNEGSKA (reference sequence). Trimming cost V 5 bases and J 7 bases, with 11 bases left between them. The CDR3 is 11 residues long. The CDR3 loop is CSAGYGLEAFF. DNA of the CDR3: TGCAGTGCTGGTTATGGACTTGAAGCTTTCTTT.

At least ten counts were recorded for this clonotype. This rearrangement joins TRBV10-3 to TRBJ1-5, with a tentative D call TRBD1 (6 bases). Germline V gene sequence: CDR1 ENHRY, CDR2 SYGVKD. Trimming left V 6 bases short and J 5 bases short, with 14 bases between. The CDR3 covers 14 residues. The CDR3: CAIRRGGIDQPQHF. The CDR3 DNA reads as TGTGCCATCAGGAGAGGGGGGATCGATCAGCCCCAGCATTTT.

This clonotype was seen a handful of times. The chain employs TRBV20-1 and TRBJ2-3; 10 bases match TRBD2. CDR1 and CDR2 (germline): DFQATT, SNEGSKA (reference sequence). This CDR3 is 17 amino acids long. The V and J ends lost 0 bases and 0 bases, in that order; junction bases with no gene match: 6. The CDR3 is CSARDSSGSTSTDTQYF. For the CDR3, the DNA is TGCAGTGCTAGAGACTCTAGCGGGAGTACTAGCACAGATACGCAGTATTTT.